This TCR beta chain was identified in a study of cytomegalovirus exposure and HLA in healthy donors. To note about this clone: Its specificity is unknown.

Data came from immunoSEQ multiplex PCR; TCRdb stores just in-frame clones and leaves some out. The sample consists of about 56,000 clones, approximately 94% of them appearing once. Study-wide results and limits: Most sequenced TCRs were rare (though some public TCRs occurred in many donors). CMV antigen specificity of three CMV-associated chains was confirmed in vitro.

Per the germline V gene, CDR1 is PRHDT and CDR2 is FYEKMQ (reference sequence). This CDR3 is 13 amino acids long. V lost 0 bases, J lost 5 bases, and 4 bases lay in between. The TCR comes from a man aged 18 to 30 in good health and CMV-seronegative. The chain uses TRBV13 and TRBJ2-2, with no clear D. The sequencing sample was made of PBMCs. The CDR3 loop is CASSLGYTGELFF. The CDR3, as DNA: TGTGCCAGCAGCTTAGGGTATACCGGGGAGCTGTTTTTT.